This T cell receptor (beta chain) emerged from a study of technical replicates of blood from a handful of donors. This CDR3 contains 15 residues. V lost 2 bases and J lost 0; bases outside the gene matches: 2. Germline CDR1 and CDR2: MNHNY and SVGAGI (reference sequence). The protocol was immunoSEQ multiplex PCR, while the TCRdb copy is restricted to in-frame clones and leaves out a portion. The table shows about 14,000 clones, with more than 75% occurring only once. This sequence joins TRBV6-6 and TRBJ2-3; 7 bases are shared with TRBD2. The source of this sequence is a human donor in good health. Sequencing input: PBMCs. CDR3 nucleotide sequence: TGTGCCAGCAGTTACGGGGGGGAGAGCACAGATACGCAGTATTTT. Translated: CASSYGGESTDTQYF.